This T cell receptor beta chain was sequenced in a study of blood T cell repertoires in COVID-19. Study-wide context: The samples span acute and convalescent COVID-19 from the United States, Italy and Spain.

V shed 6 bases, J shed 8 bases, and the junction held 8 bases outside the gene matches. The CDR3 is made up of 14 amino acids. CDR1 is SGHVS, CDR2 FNYEAQ, per germline. In the study's own analysis: Estimation of nucleated cell counts was performed using reference gene primer amplification. Clones were sequenced by immunoSEQ multiplex PCR, and TCRdb holds only the in-frame ones, with some missing. The V and J calls and the clone size are those of that table, but D and trimming were determined from the DNA. The table records approximately 190,000 clones, roughly 80% of them present only once. The rearrangement uses TRBV7-6 and TRBJ2-1; 9 bases align to TRBD2. Sequenced sample: peripheral blood. The receptor was derived from a human donor in a cohort sampled during active COVID-19. The CDR3 DNA follows: TGTGCCAGCAGTCCGGGACTAGCTCGGGATGAGCAGTTCTTC. This gives the protein CASSPGLARDEQFF.